This is a list of T cell receptor beta chains from one sample in a study of T cells after yellow fever vaccination. TCRdb itself ran the 5' RACE reads through MiXCR, one entry per CDR3 protein. Of 350,000 to 450,000 distinct CDR3 sequences in the sample, 6.2% were seen once. The sequenced sample was PBMCs, obtained 5 days after the yellow fever booster vaccination. Source of these receptors: a man aged 25-45 years who received the YFV17D yellow fever vaccine. Each CDR3 is given with its conserved first and last residue. A D gene is named only where the DNA matches it firmly. Clone size is stated in some rows and not others, as once, few, many or a class when expanded.

D gene: TRBD1; J gene: TRBJ1-2; V gene: TRBV12-3/TRBV12-4; clone size: few; CDR3 protein: CASSLKTGGSYTF; CDR3 DNA: TGTGCCAGCAGTTTAAAGACAGGGGGGAGCTACACCTTC
D gene: NA; J gene: TRBJ2-1; V gene: TRBV29-1; clone size: NA; CDR3 protein: CSVRQEVDPYNEQFF; CDR3 DNA: TGCAGCGTTCGCCAAGAGGTCGACCCCTACAATGAGCAGTTCTTC
D gene: NA; J gene: TRBJ2-7; V gene: TRBV5-1; clone size: many; CDR3 protein: CASSFEGVQYF; CDR3 DNA: TGCGCCAGCAGCTTCGAAGGTGTGCAGTACTTC
D gene: NA; J gene: TRBJ2-7; V gene: TRBV19; clone size: NA; CDR3 protein: CASSNGGHSYEQYF; CDR3 DNA: TGTGCCAGTAGCAACGGAGGGCACTCCTACGAGCAGTACTTC
D gene: NA; J gene: TRBJ2-2; V gene: TRBV9; clone size: once; CDR3 protein: CASSVALGIGELFF; CDR3 DNA: TGTGCCAGCAGCGTAGCACTAGGGATCGGGGAGCTGTTTTTT
D gene: NA; J gene: TRBJ1-5; V gene: TRBV12-5; clone size: few; CDR3 protein: CASGLVGGGGNQPQHF; CDR3 DNA: TGTGCTAGTGGTTTGGTAGGTGGAGGGGGAAATCAGCCCCAGCATTTT
D gene: NA; J gene: TRBJ2-7; V gene: TRBV6-5; clone size: NA; CDR3 protein: CASSYSAGSLAYEQYF; CDR3 DNA: TGTGCCAGCAGTTACTCGGCGGGGAGCTTAGCCTACGAGCAGTACTTC
D gene: TRBD1; J gene: TRBJ2-7; V gene: TRBV6-4; clone size: many; CDR3 protein: CASSYRDSAYEQYF; CDR3 DNA: TGTGCCAGCAGCTACCGGGACAGTGCCTACGAGCAGTACTTC
D gene: TRBD2; J gene: TRBJ2-3; V gene: TRBV6-2/TRBV6-3; clone size: NA; CDR3 protein: CASDGLAGADTQYF; CDR3 DNA: TGTGCCAGCGACGGACTAGCGGGAGCAGATACGCAGTATTTT
D gene: NA; J gene: TRBJ1-5; V gene: TRBV7-4; clone size: NA; CDR3 protein: CASSFRRPQHF; CDR3 DNA: TGTGCCAGCAGCTTCCGGCGGCCCCAGCATTTT
D gene: TRBD1; J gene: TRBJ2-7; V gene: TRBV5-1; clone size: NA; CDR3 protein: CASRGTGSLSEQYF; CDR3 DNA: TGCGCCAGCAGGGGGACAGGGTCCCTCTCCGAGCAGTACTTC
D gene: NA; J gene: TRBJ2-3; V gene: TRBV5-5; clone size: few; CDR3 protein: CASTTGSTDTQYF; CDR3 DNA: TGTGCCAGCACGACTGGAAGCACAGATACGCAGTATTTT
D gene: NA; J gene: TRBJ2-1; V gene: TRBV4-2; clone size: NA; CDR3 protein: CASSQPPGGDEQFF; CDR3 DNA: TGTGCCAGCAGCCAACCTCCTGGGGGCGATGAGCAGTTCTTC
D gene: NA; J gene: TRBJ1-6; V gene: TRBV4-2; clone size: few; CDR3 protein: CASSQGGRENNSPLHF; CDR3 DNA: TGTGCCAGCAGCCAAGGGGGGAGAGAAAATAATTCACCCCTCCACTTT
D gene: NA; J gene: TRBJ2-3; V gene: TRBV6-4; clone size: many; CDR3 protein: CASSDRAGGDTQYF; CDR3 DNA: TGTGCCAGCAGTGATCGAGCTGGCGGCGATACGCAGTATTTT
D gene: TRBD1; J gene: TRBJ2-3; V gene: TRBV18; clone size: many; CDR3 protein: CASSPSDRSSTDTQYF; CDR3 DNA: TGTGCCAGCTCACCATCGGACAGGTCTAGCACAGATACGCAGTATTTT
D gene: NA; J gene: TRBJ2-7; V gene: TRBV5-1; clone size: many; CDR3 protein: CASGRGDGYEQYF; CDR3 DNA: TGCGCCAGCGGTAGGGGGGACGGCTACGAGCAGTACTTC
D gene: NA; J gene: TRBJ2-5; V gene: TRBV20-1; clone size: few; CDR3 protein: CSAGLDWIQETQYF; CDR3 DNA: TGCAGTGCGGGGTTGGACTGGATCCAAGAGACCCAGTACTTC
D gene: NA; J gene: TRBJ1-2; V gene: TRBV7-6; clone size: NA; CDR3 protein: CASSSDENYGYTF; CDR3 DNA: TGTGCCAGCAGCTCAGACGAGAACTATGGCTACACCTTC
D gene: NA; J gene: TRBJ2-1; V gene: TRBV4-2; clone size: many; CDR3 protein: CASSQAGQGKGEQFF; CDR3 DNA: TGTGCCAGCAGCCAAGCCGGCCAGGGGAAGGGTGAGCAGTTCTTC
D gene: TRBD1; J gene: TRBJ2-7; V gene: TRBV7-8; clone size: few; CDR3 protein: CASSPLLGQSTYEQYF; CDR3 DNA: TGTGCCAGCAGCCCACTTTTGGGACAGTCTACCTACGAGCAGTACTTC
D gene: NA; J gene: TRBJ2-1; V gene: TRBV3-1; clone size: few; CDR3 protein: CASPGGTYNEQFF; CDR3 DNA: TGTGCCAGCCCGGGTGGGACATACAATGAGCAGTTCTTC
D gene: NA; J gene: TRBJ2-1; V gene: TRBV29-1; clone size: many; CDR3 protein: CSGGTTGGNNEQFF; CDR3 DNA: TGCAGCGGTGGGACGACCGGGGGAAACAATGAGCAGTTCTTC
D gene: NA; J gene: TRBJ1-4; V gene: TRBV4-1; clone size: few; CDR3 protein: CASSQGDSRPTNEKLFF; CDR3 DNA: TGCGCCAGCAGCCAAGGCGACAGTAGACCAACTAATGAAAAACTGTTTTTT
D gene: NA; J gene: TRBJ2-7; V gene: TRBV29-1; clone size: few; CDR3 protein: CSVEAASYEQYF; CDR3 DNA: TGCAGCGTTGAGGCGGCCTCCTACGAGCAGTACTTC
D gene: NA; J gene: TRBJ2-2; V gene: TRBV7-6; clone size: few; CDR3 protein: CASSLGRVTGNTGELFF; CDR3 DNA: TGTGCCAGCAGCTTAGGGCGTGTAACGGGCAACACCGGGGAGCTGTTTTTT
D gene: TRBD1; J gene: TRBJ2-7; V gene: TRBV7-9; clone size: many; CDR3 protein: CASSAQGSRQYF; CDR3 DNA: TGTGCCAGCAGCGCACAGGGGAGTCGGCAGTACTTC
D gene: TRBD2; J gene: TRBJ2-7; V gene: TRBV4-3; clone size: many; CDR3 protein: CASSQQREGEQYF; CDR3 DNA: TGCGCCAGCAGCCAACAGCGGGAGGGTGAGCAGTACTTC
D gene: TRBD2; J gene: TRBJ2-5; V gene: TRBV7-8; clone size: few; CDR3 protein: CASSPGLAEEETQYF; CDR3 DNA: TGTGCCAGCAGCCCGGGACTAGCGGAGGAAGAGACCCAGTACTTC
D gene: TRBD1; J gene: TRBJ1-3; V gene: TRBV6-5; clone size: NA; CDR3 protein: CASSTIPRDRGRRTIYF; CDR3 DNA: TGTGCCAGCAGTACTATTCCCCGGGACAGGGGGCGACGGACCATATATTTT
D gene: NA; J gene: TRBJ2-1; V gene: TRBV12-3/TRBV12-4; clone size: many; CDR3 protein: CASIPGGGASHTYNEQFF; CDR3 DNA: TGTGCCAGCATCCCAGGTGGAGGAGCTAGTCACACCTACAATGAGCAGTTCTTC
D gene: NA; J gene: TRBJ2-3; V gene: TRBV6-5; clone size: NA; CDR3 protein: CASSYSVSYHTQYF; CDR3 DNA: TGTGCCAGCAGTTACTCTGTCAGTTATCATACGCAGTATTTT
D gene: TRBD1; J gene: TRBJ1-3; V gene: TRBV4-3; clone size: few; CDR3 protein: CASSQRTGPSGNTIYF; CDR3 DNA: TGCGCCAGCAGCCAACGGACAGGCCCTTCTGGAAACACCATATATTTT
D gene: NA; J gene: TRBJ2-7; V gene: TRBV12-3/TRBV12-4; clone size: many; CDR3 protein: CASSFSTDRAWNEQYF; CDR3 DNA: TGTGCCAGCAGTTTCTCGACGGACCGAGCTTGGAACGAGCAGTACTTC
D gene: TRBD2; J gene: TRBJ2-7; V gene: TRBV5-1; clone size: many; CDR3 protein: CASSPTSGRAREQYF; CDR3 DNA: TGCGCCAGCAGCCCTACTAGCGGGAGGGCCCGCGAGCAGTACTTC